The 17 T cell receptor beta chains in this list originate from one sample, sequenced in a study of CD8 T cells in Susac syndrome. RNA totalling about 0.5 to 1 ug underwent reverse transcription with random hexamers. Using its own MiXCR run on the immunoSEQ multiplex PCR reads, TCRdb lists one record per CDR3 protein. The sample consists of hundreds of thousands of distinct CDR3 sequences, approximately 95% of them appearing once. Input material: CD4+ T cells from PBMCs. The receptor set was obtained from a human donor with multiple sclerosis.

This sequence joins TRBV25-1 and TRBJ2-5, with D perhaps matching TRBD2 (5 bases). The CDR3 is 13 amino acids. Germline V gene lookup returns CDR1 MGHDK and CDR2 SYGVNS. Trimming pared 6 bases from V and 4 bases from J, leaving 12 bases between. This chain's CDR3 is CASRPGGLETQYF. CDR3 DNA sequence: TGTGCCAGCAGACCCGGAGGCTTAGAGACCCAGTACTTC.

The gene calls are TRBV7-3 and TRBJ1-1; a possible D gene is TRBD1 (5 bases). V was clipped by 2 bases and J by 6 bases, with 10 bases between them. CDR1 is SGHTA, CDR2 FQGTGA, per germline. The CDR3 has 13 residues. CDR3 DNA: TGTGCCAGCAGCTTAGGGGGTTTCGCTGAAGCTTTCTTT. This translates into CASSLGGFAEAFF.

This clonotype showed up just once. The CDR3: CASSLGRPAGDGYTF. In nucleotides, the CDR3 is TGTGCCAGCAGCTTAGGGCGACCGGCCGGGGATGGCTACACCTTC. The chain carries TRBV7-9 and TRBJ1-2; D gene uncertain. V lost 1 base and J 6 bases, leaving 15 bases between the germline ends. The CDR3 is made up of 15 amino acids. The germline CDR1 and CDR2 sequences are SEHNR and FQNEAQ (reference sequence).

The gene calls are TRBV4-1 and TRBJ2-1; D gene unclear. This CDR3 region has 16 residues. The V end was cut by 5 bases, the J end by 0 bases, with 14 bases between. Germline V CDR1 and CDR2: MGHRA, YSYEKL. Here the CDR3 DNA reads TGCGCCAGCAGCGATCCTCTGGGGTCCTCCTACAATGAGCAGTTCTTC. The encoded protein is CASSDPLGSSYNEQFF.

The gene calls are TRBV7-8 and TRBJ1-4, with D uncertain. Trimming cost V 8 bases and J 0 bases, with 7 bases left between them. This CDR3 is built from 13 residues. CDR1 SGHVS and CDR2 FQNEAQ come from the germline V gene. The CDR3 spells CASRSATNEKLFF. In DNA, the CDR3 is TGTGCCAGCCGTTCGGCAACTAATGAAAAACTGTTTTTT.

V and J are TRBV3-1 and TRBJ2-1, with D possibly TRBD2 on 6 matching bases. Between the trimmed V and J ends, which lost 4 bases and 4 bases, there was a span of 11 bases. CDR1 and CDR2 from the germline V gene are LGHDT and YNNKEL (reference sequence). The CDR3 runs 14 residues. As DNA, the CDR3 is TGTGCCAGCAGCCGACGGGACTTATACAATGAGCAGTTCTTC. It codes for CASSRRDLYNEQFF.

The chain employs TRBV3-1 and TRBJ1-1; D not certain. This CDR3 region has 12 residues. Germline V gene data show CDR1 as LGHDT and CDR2 as YNNKEL (reference sequence). Trimming left V 4 bases short and J 6 bases short, with 9 bases between. The CDR3 is CASSPRPAEAFF. As DNA, the CDR3 is TGTGCCAGCAGCCCGAGGCCGGCTGAAGCTTTCTTT.

The V and J genes are TRBV25-1 and TRBJ1-2, with 10 bases that match TRBD1. The junction had 13 bases not matched to a gene; V was cut back by 4 bases and J by 8 bases. CDR1 is MGHDK and CDR2 is SYGVNS in the germline V gene. The CDR3 totals 16 residues. In nucleotides, the CDR3 is TGTGCCAGCAGTGCTCTCCCTGGACAGGGGGAGAGGGGCTACACCTTC. It codes for CASSALPGQGERGYTF.

The V gene is TRBV5-6, the J gene TRBJ1-1; a weak D match, TRBD1 (6 bases). Germline-derived CDR1 and CDR2 are SGHDT and YYEEEE. The length of the CDR3 is 14 residues. Trimming cost V 3 bases and J 4 bases, with 13 bases left between them. CDR3 sequence: CASSWGPGSTEAFF. In DNA form, the CDR3 reads TGTGCCAGCAGCTGGGGGCCGGGAAGCACTGAAGCTTTCTTT.

The V and J genes are TRBV6-5 and TRBJ2-5; D is unresolved. Germline V CDR1 and CDR2: MNHEY, SVGAGI. The CDR3 loop spans 13 amino acids. With 6 bases removed from V and 9 bases from J, the gap between germline ends came to 17 bases. The CDR3 coding sequence is TGTGCCAGCAGGCTGACTGCATCAGGAGCCCAGTACTTC. Translated: CASRLTASGAQYF.

This chain links TRBV9 with TRBJ1-5, with 7 bases matching TRBD1. This CDR3 spans 15 amino acids. V shed 0 bases and J 6 bases; nucleotides not matched to a gene: 6. Looked up from germline, CDR1 is SGDLS and CDR2 is YYNGEE. The CDR3 protein is CASSVGTGEGQPQHF. In nucleotides, the CDR3 is TGTGCCAGCAGCGTAGGCACAGGGGAAGGTCAGCCCCAGCATTTT.

As DNA, the CDR3 is TGTGCCAGCAGCGGGGGCAGGAACTATGGCTACACCTTC. It encodes CASSGGRNYGYTF. The chain links TRBV9 to TRBJ1-2, with D possibly matching TRBD1 (5 bases). Germline CDR1 SGDLS, CDR2 YYNGEE. V was cut by 3 bases and J by 2 bases, with 8 bases left in between. The CDR3 consists of 13 residues.

In its sample, this clonotype was seen once. This chain uses TRBV7-2 with TRBJ2-3; TRBD2 agrees at 8 bases. The germline V gene encodes CDR1 SGHTA and CDR2 FQGNSA. The V segment lost 3 bases and the J segment 1 base; nucleotides outside the gene matches: 6. The CDR3 length is 16 residues. CDR3 in amino acids: CASSFFGGAGTDTQYF. As DNA, the CDR3 is TGTGCCAGCAGCTTCTTCGGGGGGGCGGGCACAGATACGCAGTATTTT.

The chain joins TRBV7-9 to TRBJ1-2; 7 nucleotides line up with TRBD1. CDR1 and CDR2 (germline): SEHNR, FQNEAQ (reference sequence). V shed 4 bases and J 8 bases; nucleotides not matched to a gene: 7. This CDR3 comprises 13 residues. This CDR3 reads CASSSSQGNGYTF. CDR3 in DNA: TGTGCCAGCAGCTCATCACAGGGGAACGGCTACACCTTC.

The chain uses TRBV12-5 and TRBJ2-1; D is uncertain. CDR1 and CDR2 (germline): LGHNT, FRNRAP. This CDR3 is 11 amino acids long. Trimming took off 3 bases at V and 7 bases at J, with 4 bases between the two ends. The CDR3 is CASGLGNEQFF. The CDR3 DNA reads TGTGCTAGTGGTTTAGGTAATGAGCAGTTCTTC.

The chain joins TRBV3-1 to TRBJ2-7, with D possibly TRBD2 on 5 matching bases. From germline, CDR1 is LGHDT and CDR2 YNNKEL (reference sequence). Trimming cost V 4 bases and J 3 bases, with 13 bases left between them. The CDR3 has 14 amino acids. The CDR3 sequence: CASSPDPGVYEQYF. The CDR3 bases are TGTGCCAGCAGCCCGGATCCCGGGGTCTACGAGCAGTACTTC.

V and J are TRBV29-1 and TRBJ1-1, with no clear D. Germline values: CDR1 SQVTM, CDR2 ANQGSEA. The CDR3 has 12 amino acids. V lost 7 bases and J lost 1, with 10 bases in between. CDR3 nucleotides: TGCAGCGCGACCCGGCAGAACACTGAAGCTTTCTTT. As protein: CSATRQNTEAFF.